The rows below give T cell receptor beta chains drawn from one sample of a study of blood T cell repertoires in COVID-19. The table came from immunoSEQ multiplex PCR; TCRdb's copy has only in-frame clones and leaves some out. The sample shows about 150,000 clones, 65% to 90% of them seen only once. The sample consisted of peripheral blood. Receptors originate from a man aged 70 or older with acute or convalescent COVID-19. The CDR3 runs from the conserved cysteine through the conserved F or W. The D gene is left open where the match is weak. Clone size is shown for a subset of rows, as once, few, many or a class of expanded clone.

V gene: TRBV7-2
clone size: large
D gene: TRBD1
J gene: TRBJ2-5
CDR3 DNA: TGTGCCAGCAGCGCCGACAGGGGGCGCGAGACCCAGTACTTC
CDR3 protein: CASSADRGRETQYF

V gene: TRBV5-1
clone size: .
D gene: .
J gene: TRBJ2-7
CDR3 DNA: TGCGCCAGCAGCTTGCAGGGGAGCTCCTACGAGCAGTACTTC
CDR3 protein: CASSLQGSSYEQYF

V gene: TRBV7-9
clone size: once
D gene: .
J gene: TRBJ2-2
CDR3 DNA: TGTGCCAGCAGCCGAGAAACCGGGGAGCTGTTTTTT
CDR3 protein: CASSRETGELFF

V gene: TRBV5-4
clone size: .
D gene: TRBD1
J gene: TRBJ2-1
CDR3 DNA: TGTGCCAGCAGCTTGGCCGGACAGGGGGCGGGTGAGCAGTTCTTC
CDR3 protein: CASSLAGQGAGEQFF

V gene: TRBV5-5
clone size: .
D gene: .
J gene: TRBJ1-2
CDR3 DNA: TGTGCCAGCGGCGCAGGGGCTGGAGACTATGGCTACACCTTC
CDR3 protein: CASGAGAGDYGYTF

V gene: TRBV2
clone size: .
D gene: .
J gene: TRBJ1-6
CDR3 DNA: TGTGCCAGCAGCTTTGACAGGATTGACTCACCCCTCCACTTT
CDR3 protein: CASSFDRIDSPLHF

V gene: TRBV7-9
clone size: .
D gene: .
J gene: TRBJ2-3
CDR3 DNA: TGTGCCAGCAGCTTAGCGGCAGGGCCAGATACGCAGTATTTT
CDR3 protein: CASSLAAGPDTQYF

V gene: TRBV11-3
clone size: .
D gene: TRBD2
J gene: TRBJ2-5
CDR3 DNA: TGTGCCAGCAGCTTTAGCGGGAGAGTAGGGGAGACCCAGTACTTC
CDR3 protein: CASSFSGRVGETQYF

V gene: TRBV7-2
clone size: .
D gene: TRBD1
J gene: TRBJ2-3
CDR3 DNA: TGTGCCAGCAGCTCCCGACAGGGGGGGATAGTAACAGATACGCAGTATTTT
CDR3 protein: CASSSRQGGIVTDTQYF

V gene: TRBV6-6
clone size: .
D gene: TRBD1
J gene: TRBJ1-4
CDR3 DNA: TGTGCCAGCAGTTACTCGAAGGGACAGAATGAAAAACTGTTTTTT
CDR3 protein: CASSYSKGQNEKLFF

V gene: TRBV5-1
clone size: .
D gene: TRBD1
J gene: TRBJ2-4
CDR3 DNA: TGCGCCAGCAGCTTCTTGACAGGGTCCAAAAACATTCAGTACTTC
CDR3 protein: CASSFLTGSKNIQYF

V gene: TRBV11-3
clone size: .
D gene: .
J gene: TRBJ2-2
CDR3 DNA: TGTGCCAGCAGCTTTCAGGGCAGCACCGGGGAGCTGTTTTTT
CDR3 protein: CASSFQGSTGELFF

V gene: TRBV2
clone size: .
D gene: TRBD1
J gene: TRBJ2-2
CDR3 DNA: TGTGCCAGCAGTACGGCGCGACAGGGGGCCGGGGAGCTGTTTTTT
CDR3 protein: CASSTARQGAGELFF

V gene: TRBV10-3
clone size: few
D gene: TRBD1
J gene: TRBJ1-1
CDR3 DNA: TGTGCCATCAGTGAGTCGGGACAGGGGGCCAAAACTGAAGCTTTCTTT
CDR3 protein: CAISESGQGAKTEAFF

V gene: TRBV14
clone size: .
D gene: .
J gene: TRBJ2-5
CDR3 DNA: TGTGCCAGCAGCCCCGGAGAAGGAGAGACCCAGTACTTC
CDR3 protein: CASSPGEGETQYF

V gene: TRBV15
clone size: .
D gene: .
J gene: TRBJ2-2
CDR3 DNA: TGTGCCACCAGCAGAGCCGCCAGCGGGACCGGGGAGCTGTTTTTT
CDR3 protein: CATSRAASGTGELFF

V gene: TRBV14
clone size: .
D gene: TRBD2
J gene: TRBJ2-1
CDR3 DNA: TGTGCCAGCAGCCAATTCACTAGCGGGTACTACAATGAGCAGTTCTTC
CDR3 protein: CASSQFTSGYYNEQFF

V gene: TRBV7-6
clone size: .
D gene: TRBD1
J gene: TRBJ2-2
CDR3 DNA: TGTGCCAGCAGGCTAACAGGGGATTCAGGGGAGCTGTTTTTT
CDR3 protein: CASRLTGDSGELFF

V gene: TRBV2
clone size: few
D gene: TRBD1
J gene: TRBJ2-1
CDR3 DNA: TGTGCCAGCAGTGAAACAGGGGGCTCCTACAATGAGCAGTTCTTC
CDR3 protein: CASSETGGSYNEQFF

V gene: TRBV10-3
clone size: .
D gene: .
J gene: TRBJ1-1
CDR3 DNA: TGTGCCATCAGTGACGTGGCGACAAAATACACTGAAGCTTTCTTT
CDR3 protein: CAISDVATKYTEAFF

V gene: TRBV2
clone size: few
D gene: TRBD1
J gene: TRBJ2-7
CDR3 DNA: TGTGCCAGCACCTTCGGACAGGGCTGGGAGCAGTACTTC
CDR3 protein: CASTFGQGWEQYF

V gene: TRBV28
clone size: once
D gene: TRBD2
J gene: TRBJ2-3
CDR3 DNA: TGTGCCAGCGAACTAGCGGGACCAGATACGCAGTATTTT
CDR3 protein: CASELAGPDTQYF

V gene: TRBV9
clone size: .
D gene: TRBD1
J gene: TRBJ2-2
CDR3 DNA: TGTGCCAGCAGCCAAGGACAGGCGAACACCGGGGAGCTGTTTTTT
CDR3 protein: CASSQGQANTGELFF

V gene: TRBV7-2
clone size: .
D gene: .
J gene: TRBJ2-1
CDR3 DNA: TGTGCCAGCAGCTTAGAGATCAGTGTGCAGTTCTTC
CDR3 protein: CASSLEISVQFF

V gene: TRBV6-5
clone size: .
D gene: .
J gene: TRBJ2-3
CDR3 DNA: TGTGCCAGCGGGAGTAGGTCCCCCACAGATACGCAGTATTTT
CDR3 protein: CASGSRSPTDTQYF

V gene: TRBV24-1
clone size: once
D gene: TRBD2
J gene: TRBJ2-1
CDR3 DNA: TGTGCCACCAGTGATCGAGGGACTAGCGGGAGATTTGGGGAGCAGTTCTTC
CDR3 protein: CATSDRGTSGRFGEQFF

V gene: TRBV6-5
clone size: .
D gene: TRBD2
J gene: TRBJ2-1
CDR3 DNA: TGTGCCACAGGCGCGGGAGGGCGTAATGAGCAGTTCTTC
CDR3 protein: CATGAGGRNEQFF

V gene: TRBV9
clone size: .
D gene: TRBD2
J gene: TRBJ2-5
CDR3 DNA: TGTGCCAGCAGCCTGGGTACTAGCGGAGGCCTCCAAGAGACCCAGTACTTC
CDR3 protein: CASSLGTSGGLQETQYF

V gene: TRBV6-1
clone size: .
D gene: .
J gene: TRBJ1-3
CDR3 DNA: TGTGCCAGCAGTGAATGGGATAGAGGACAGACCCGCTCTGGAAACACCATATATTTT
CDR3 protein: CASSEWDRGQTRSGNTIYF

V gene: TRBV9
clone size: .
D gene: .
J gene: TRBJ2-1
CDR3 DNA: TGTGCCAGCACCGCGGGCTCCTACAATGAGCAGTTCTTC
CDR3 protein: CASTAGSYNEQFF

V gene: TRBV7-6
clone size: .
D gene: TRBD1
J gene: TRBJ2-5
CDR3 DNA: TGTGCCAGCAGCTTAGCCCGGACAGGGCCCAAGGGGACCCAGTACTTC
CDR3 protein: CASSLARTGPKGTQYF

V gene: TRBV11-2
clone size: .
D gene: .
J gene: TRBJ1-3
CDR3 DNA: TGTGCCAGCAGCTACACGGGGAACTCTGGAAACACCATATATTTT
CDR3 protein: CASSYTGNSGNTIYF

V gene: TRBV18
clone size: .
D gene: TRBD1
J gene: TRBJ1-5
CDR3 DNA: TGTGCCAGCTCACCAGAGACAGGGGGCGATCAGCCCCAGCATTTT
CDR3 protein: CASSPETGGDQPQHF

V gene: TRBV28
clone size: .
D gene: .
J gene: TRBJ1-5
CDR3 DNA: TGTGCCAGCAAAAGGGAGCTTATCAATCAGCCCCAGCATTTT
CDR3 protein: CASKRELINQPQHF

V gene: TRBV19
clone size: .
D gene: .
J gene: TRBJ2-2
CDR3 DNA: TGTGCCAGTAGTATGACAGCGCGGAACACCGGGGAGCTGTTTTTT
CDR3 protein: CASSMTARNTGELFF

V gene: TRBV30
clone size: few
D gene: TRBD1
J gene: TRBJ2-7
CDR3 DNA: TGTGCCTGGAGTAGGACAGGGGGCTACGAGCAGTACTTC
CDR3 protein: CAWSRTGGYEQYF

V gene: TRBV11-3
clone size: .
D gene: TRBD2
J gene: TRBJ2-5
CDR3 DNA: TGTGCCAGCAGCCTAAATTGGACTAGGGGTAGAGAGACCCAGTACTTC
CDR3 protein: CASSLNWTRGRETQYF

V gene: TRBV9
clone size: .
D gene: TRBD2
J gene: TRBJ2-1
CDR3 DNA: TGTGCCAGCAGCGTAGTAGGGGGGCTAGCGGGAGGGGCTGGCAATGAGCAGTTCTTC
CDR3 protein: CASSVVGGLAGGAGNEQFF

V gene: TRBV13
clone size: .
D gene: TRBD1
J gene: TRBJ1-1
CDR3 DNA: TGTGCCAGCAGCCAGCGACGGACAGGTCGAGTTGAAGCTTTCTTT
CDR3 protein: CASSQRRTGRVEAFF

V gene: TRBV4-3
clone size: .
D gene: .
J gene: TRBJ1-4
CDR3 DNA: TGCGCCAGCAGCCAAGAGAAACACCCTAATGAAAAACTGTTTTTT
CDR3 protein: CASSQEKHPNEKLFF

V gene: TRBV5-6
clone size: .
D gene: TRBD2
J gene: TRBJ2-5
CDR3 DNA: TGTGCCAGCAGCTTTACCGGGACTAGCGGGAGTTGGGAGACCCAGTACTTC
CDR3 protein: CASSFTGTSGSWETQYF

V gene: TRBV29-1
clone size: .
D gene: .
J gene: TRBJ1-1
CDR3 DNA: TGCAGCGTTGACGTCCCAGCGCTGAACACTGAAGCTTTCTTT
CDR3 protein: CSVDVPALNTEAFF

V gene: TRBV28
clone size: few
D gene: TRBD1
J gene: TRBJ2-7
CDR3 DNA: TGTGCCAGCAGCGACAGGGGGCGTATCGAGCAGTACTTC
CDR3 protein: CASSDRGRIEQYF

V gene: TRBV19
clone size: .
D gene: TRBD1
J gene: TRBJ2-3
CDR3 DNA: TGTGCCAGTAGGCACGCTCAGGGGGCGTCAGATACGCAGTATTTT
CDR3 protein: CASRHAQGASDTQYF

V gene: TRBV5-1
clone size: .
D gene: .
J gene: TRBJ2-3
CDR3 DNA: TGCGCCAGCAGCTTTTCAGGGGCCACAGATACGCAGTATTTT
CDR3 protein: CASSFSGATDTQYF

V gene: TRBV7-2
clone size: .
D gene: TRBD1
J gene: TRBJ2-7
CDR3 DNA: TGTGCCAGCAGCTTACGGGAAAAGGGACAGGGCGCCTACGAGCAGTACTTC
CDR3 protein: CASSLREKGQGAYEQYF

V gene: TRBV18
clone size: .
D gene: TRBD1
J gene: TRBJ1-1
CDR3 DNA: TGTGCCAGCTCGCTTCAGGGGGCTGAAGCTTTCTTT
CDR3 protein: CASSLQGAEAFF

V gene: TRBV15
clone size: .
D gene: TRBD1
J gene: TRBJ2-5
CDR3 DNA: TGTGCCACCAGCACCCGGGACAGGGGCCAAGAGACCCAGTACTTC
CDR3 protein: CATSTRDRGQETQYF

V gene: TRBV6-1
clone size: few
D gene: TRBD2
J gene: TRBJ2-1
CDR3 DNA: TGTGCCAGCAGTGAATACCGGACTAGCGGGAGGGTTGATGAGCAGTTCTTC
CDR3 protein: CASSEYRTSGRVDEQFF

V gene: TRBV27
clone size: few
D gene: TRBD1
J gene: TRBJ2-2
CDR3 DNA: TGTGCCAGCAGTTTTTTATCGACAGGGGTCGGGGAGCTGTTTTTT
CDR3 protein: CASSFLSTGVGELFF

V gene: TRBV5-5
clone size: .
D gene: TRBD2
J gene: TRBJ2-7
CDR3 DNA: TGTGCCAGCAGCTTGGCACCTAGCGGGGCCCCCTACGAGCAGTACTTC
CDR3 protein: CASSLAPSGAPYEQYF

V gene: TRBV3-1/TRBV3-2
clone size: .
D gene: TRBD2
J gene: TRBJ2-1
CDR3 DNA: TGTGCCAGCAGCCATCTCCCCCCGGGCCCGACTAGCGGGAGGGACCTCTCCTACAATGAGCAGTTCTTC
CDR3 protein: CASSHLPPGPTSGRDLSYNEQFF

V gene: TRBV5-4
clone size: few
D gene: TRBD1
J gene: TRBJ1-2
CDR3 DNA: TGTGCCAGCAGCCTGGGGGGACAGCCCCTCTATGGCTACACCTTC
CDR3 protein: CASSLGGQPLYGYTF

V gene: TRBV5-4
clone size: once
D gene: TRBD2
J gene: TRBJ2-2
CDR3 DNA: TGTGCCAGCAGCCCCGGACTAGCGGGATTCGCCGGGGAGCTGTTTTTT
CDR3 protein: CASSPGLAGFAGELFF

V gene: TRBV18
clone size: .
D gene: .
J gene: TRBJ2-7
CDR3 DNA: TGTGCCAGCTCCCCCCCGAGCTCCTACGAGCAGTACTTC
CDR3 protein: CASSPPSSYEQYF